The 30 T cell receptor beta chains given below trace back to one sample, sequenced in a study of blood T cell repertoires in COVID-19. TCRdb keeps only in-frame clones here, not all; method: immunoSEQ multiplex PCR. The data contain over 130,000 clones, about 91% of them singletons. Sequencing was done on a sample of peripheral blood. These receptors came from a human donor in a cohort sampled during active COVID-19.

The V call is TRBV2, the J call TRBJ1-2; the match to TRBD1 covers 8 bases. Trimming removed 5 bases from V and 2 bases from J; junction bases left unmatched: 7. CDR3 length: 15 residues. The germline gives CDR1 SNHLY, CDR2 FYNNEI. Written as DNA, the CDR3 is TGTGCCAGCAGTCCCGGACAGGGAAGGAACTATGGCTACACCTTC. This codes for CASSPGQGRNYGYTF.

The rearrangement joins TRBV7-2 to TRBJ1-5; no clear D gene. CDR1 and CDR2 from the germline V gene are SGHTA and FQGNSA. Trimming stripped 1 base from V and 4 bases from J, with 5 bases between. This CDR3 has 13 amino acids. The CDR3 sequence is CASSLGENQPQHF. CDR3 bases: TGTGCCAGCAGCTTAGGGGAGAATCAGCCCCAGCATTTT.

The V call is TRBV25-1, the J call TRBJ2-1, with D tentatively TRBD1 (6 bases). The CDR3 sequence is 15 residues long. V was trimmed by 3 bases and J by 2 bases, leaving 11 bases between them. Germline CDR1 and CDR2: MGHDK and SYGVNS. This chain's CDR3 is CASSENRVPYNEQFF. CDR3 sequence (DNA): TGTGCCAGCAGTGAGAACAGGGTCCCCTACAATGAGCAGTTCTTC.

The V call is TRBV30, the J call TRBJ1-1; D unresolved. CDR1 is GTSNPN, CDR2 SVGIG, per germline (reference sequence). V gave up 0 bases and J gave up 4 bases, with 12 bases separating them. The CDR3 covers 14 residues. CDR3 coding DNA: TGTGCCTGGAGTGTACTACCGTCGAGCACTGAAGCTTTCTTT. It specifies CAWSVLPSSTEAFF.

The rearrangement uses TRBV27 and TRBJ1-2; possibly TRBD1 for D (6 bases). The CDR3 spans 16 residues. Germline V gives CDR1 MNHEY, CDR2 SMNVEV (reference sequence). Trimming shortened V by 6 bases and J by 8 bases, and 25 bases separated the two germline ends. The CDR3 DNA follows: TGTGCCAGCAGGTCCCCAGGGGCAGGGACGGTGGAAGGCTACACCTTC. Protein sequence: CASRSPGAGTVEGYTF.

This clone was seen a single time. In nucleotides, the CDR3 is TGTGCCAGCAGTGAAACTGTGGGGCTAGCGGGGGGGCGGAGGCAGTTCTTC. Protein: CASSETVGLAGGRRQFF. This rearrangement joins TRBV2 to TRBJ2-1, with 12 bases aligning to TRBD2. The ends lost 2 bases at V and 12 bases at J; junction bases unmatched: 14. CDR3 length: 17 amino acids. Germline CDR1 and CDR2: SNHLY and FYNNEI.

The chain couples TRBV5-1 to TRBJ2-7, with 8 bases fitting TRBD1. Germline V gene data show CDR1 as SGHRS and CDR2 as YFSETQ. V shed 0 bases and J 2 bases; nucleotides not matched to a gene: 7. The length of the CDR3 is 16 residues. The CDR3 nucleotides read TGCGCCAGCAGCTTGGCGGCAGGGGGCTTGGCCTACGAGCAGTACTTC. This codes for CASSLAAGGLAYEQYF.

The gene calls are TRBV6-4 and TRBJ2-2, with D perhaps TRBD2 (5 bases). The CDR3 loop spans 15 amino acids. Trimming shortened V by 3 bases and J by 3 bases, and 11 bases separated the two germline ends. CDR1 and CDR2 (germline): MRHNA, SNTAGT. CDR3 region: CASSEEVGDTGELFF. The CDR3 DNA sequence: TGTGCCAGCAGTGAGGAGGTCGGGGACACCGGGGAGCTGTTTTTT.

The V gene is TRBV7-6, the J gene TRBJ2-7; D is ambiguous. The CDR3 extends over 13 amino acids. Germline V gene data show CDR1 as SGHVS and CDR2 as FNYEAQ. Trimming pared 1 base from V and 3 bases from J, leaving 7 bases between. Here the CDR3 DNA reads TGTGCCAGCAGCTTAGGAGGCATCTACGAGCAGTACTTC. Amino acid sequence: CASSLGGIYEQYF.

The chain joins TRBV9 to TRBJ1-4; D is possibly TRBD1 (6 bases). This CDR3 has 16 amino acids. Germline assignment: CDR1 SGDLS and CDR2 YYNGEE. The V end lost 4 bases, the J end lost 3 bases, and 16 bases lay between the germline ends. The CDR3 sequence is CASSIGPQGANEKLFF. The CDR3, as DNA: TGTGCCAGCAGCATAGGGCCACAGGGAGCTAATGAAAAACTGTTTTTT. The whole variable domain, remainder taken from reference TRBV9 and TRBJ1-4, is DSGVTQTPKHLITATGQRVTLRCSPRSGDLSVYWYQQSLDQGLQFLIQYYNGEERAKGNILERFSAQQFPDLHSELNLSSLELGDSALYFCASSIGPQGANEKLFFGSGTQLSVL.

This chain joins TRBV27 and TRBJ1-2; 8 bases align to TRBD1. The CDR3 has 14 residues. V shed 3 bases, J shed 3 bases, and the junction held 3 bases outside the gene matches. From germline, CDR1 is MNHEY and CDR2 SMNVEV (reference sequence). This CDR3 reads CASSFSGGYYGYTF. The DNA for the CDR3 is TGTGCCAGCAGTTTCTCAGGGGGCTACTATGGCTACACCTTC.

V usage is TRBV9 and J usage is TRBJ2-3; 10 bases align to TRBD2. CDR3 length: 16 amino acids. With V trimmed by 0 bases and J by 4 bases, 5 bases remained unmatched. The V gene's germline CDR1 is SGDLS and CDR2 YYNGEE. CDR3 nucleotide sequence: TGTGCCAGCAGCGTAGGCCTAGCGGGGGCTCCAGATACGCAGTATTTT. Encoded protein: CASSVGLAGAPDTQYF.

CDR3 nucleotides: TGTGCCAGCAGCTCCCAGGGACTAGCGGGGGCCGAGCAGTTCTTC. Translation gives CASSSQGLAGAEQFF. The V gene is TRBV7-3, the J gene TRBJ2-1, with 14 bases aligning to TRBD2. With 4 bases clipped from V and 10 bases from J, the junction kept 6 bases outside the gene matches. Per germline, CDR1 SGHTA and CDR2 FQGTGA. This CDR3 has 15 amino acids.

The rearrangement joins TRBV7-8 to TRBJ1-5, with 9 positions matching TRBD1. There are 15 residues in the CDR3. From germline, CDR1 is SGHVS and CDR2 FQNEAQ. The trim removed 5 bases at V and 5 bases at J, leaving 7 bases unmatched. The CDR3 DNA reads TGTGCCAGCAGCCTAGGACAGGGGTGGGATCAGCCCCAGCATTTT. The encoded protein is CASSLGQGWDQPQHF.

V usage is TRBV29-1 and J usage is TRBJ2-1, with a weak D call TRBD2 (6 bases). The CDR3 consists of 14 residues. V was cut by 7 bases and J by 8 bases, with 21 bases left in between. Germline V CDR1 and CDR2: SQVTM, ANQGSEA. The CDR3 loop is CSADTEGHWDEQFF. The CDR3 DNA sequence: TGCAGCGCTGACACGGAGGGCCACTGGGATGAGCAGTTCTTC.

This chain links TRBV4-3 with TRBJ2-5; TRBD1 agrees at 8 bases. Germline CDR1 reads LGHNA; CDR2 reads YSLEER. The CDR3 consists of 13 residues. The trim removed 2 bases at V and 5 bases at J, leaving 1 base unmatched. The CDR3 DNA reads TGCGCCAGCAGCCAAAACAGGGGGGAGACCCAGTACTTC. This translates into CASSQNRGETQYF.

Concerning this clone itself: The sample carries other DNA sequences with the same CDR3. V gene TRBV4-3 combines with J gene TRBJ2-3, with 10 bases that match TRBD1. The germline V gene encodes CDR1 LGHNA and CDR2 YSLEER. Germline trimming cut 1 base from V and 4 bases from J; bases unmatched to any gene: 2. The length of the CDR3 is 15 residues. CDR3 DNA sequence: TGCGCCAGCAGCCAAGGGACAGGGGGATCAGATACGCAGTATTTT. Protein product: CASSQGTGGSDTQYF.

The chain is built from TRBV18 and TRBJ2-1, with TRBD1 as a possible D gene (5 bases). Trimming left V 2 bases short and J 6 bases short, with 11 bases between. CDR1 KGHSH and CDR2 LQKENI come from the germline V gene. The CDR3 totals 14 residues. DNA for the CDR3: TGTGCCAGCTCACCAGGGTTTAGGGGCAATGAGCAGTTCTTC. It translates to CASSPGFRGNEQFF.

The rearrangement joins TRBV14 to TRBJ2-5; maybe TRBD2 (5 bases). The CDR3 has 13 residues. Germline CDR1 SGHDN, CDR2 FVKESK. V lost 3 bases and J lost 3, with 8 bases in between. CDR3 amino acids: CASSHGLEETQYF. DNA of the CDR3: TGTGCCAGCAGCCACGGACTCGAAGAGACCCAGTACTTC.

The rearrangement joins TRBV5-5 to TRBJ2-5, with TRBD1 as a possible D gene (6 bases). The CDR3 contains 14 residues. Germline CDR1 SGHKS, CDR2 YYEKEE (reference sequence). V lost 4 bases and J 1 base, leaving 11 bases between the germline ends. The CDR3 loop reads CASSPTGTQETQYF. DNA for the CDR3: TGTGCCAGCAGCCCAACAGGGACCCAAGAGACCCAGTACTTC. Using reference TRBV5-5 and TRBJ2-5 for the parts outside the CDR3, the full variable domain is DAGVTQSPTHLIKTRGQQVTLRCSPISGHKSVSWYQQVLGQGPQFIFQYYEKEERGRGNFPDRFSARQFPNYSSELNVNALLLGDSALYLCASSPTGTQETQYFGPGTRLLVL.

J is TRBJ1-2 and V is TRBV3-1 (or the pseudogene TRBV3-2); the D is unclear. Deletions cut 1 base from V and 7 bases from J, with 13 bases between. This CDR3 is built from 14 residues. Germline V gene lookup returns CDR1 LGHDT and CDR2 YNNKEL (reference sequence). The CDR3 loop is CASSQGSGIGGYTF. CDR3 sequence (DNA): TGTGCCAGCAGCCAAGGATCGGGAATCGGTGGCTACACCTTC.

J is TRBJ1-2 and V is TRBV3-1 (or the pseudogene TRBV3-2); maybe TRBD1 (6 bases). The V end was cut by 5 bases, the J end by 8 bases, with 12 bases between. The CDR3 loop spans 12 amino acids. Germline V lookup: CDR1 LGHDT, CDR2 YNNKEL (reference sequence). The CDR3 loop is CASSSGGTGYTF. The DNA for the CDR3 is TGTGCCAGCAGCTCCGGGGGGACAGGCTACACCTTC.

V is TRBV5-1 and J is TRBJ1-4; 11 nucleotides match TRBD1. V dropped 4 bases and J dropped 8; count of bases not matched to a gene: 4. This CDR3 spans 14 amino acids. Germline CDR1 and CDR2: SGHRS and YFSETQ. Here the CDR3 reads CASSPGQGGEKLFF. The CDR3, as DNA: TGCGCCAGCAGCCCGGGACAGGGGGGCGAAAAACTGTTTTTT.

This chain uses TRBV5-4 with TRBJ1-1; 8 nucleotides agree with TRBD1. The V gene end was trimmed by 2 bases and the J gene end by 1 base; junction bases not matched to a gene: 4. Germline loops: CDR1 SGHNT, CDR2 YYREEE (reference sequence). The CDR3 runs to 15 residues. This CDR3 reads CASSFGGTGNTEAFF. For the CDR3, the DNA is TGTGCCAGCAGCTTCGGTGGGACAGGGAACACTGAAGCTTTCTTT.

CDR3 DNA: TGTGCCAGCAATCATCCGGACAGTCCTTATAAGCCCCAGCATTTT. It codes for CASNHPDSPYKPQHF. This chain links TRBV21-1 with TRBJ1-5; the table gives TRBD1 as D, unverified against the DNA. TRBV21-1 is designated a pseudogene. The CDR3 sequence is 15 residues long.

In nucleotides, the CDR3 is TGTGCCAGCAGCAAACACCCGCCGAGAGAAGGGGACAATCAGCCCCAGCATTTT. It codes for CASSKHPPREGDNQPQHF. This sequence joins TRBV21-1 and TRBJ1-5; the DNA was not compared with TRBD1, the D call given in the table. TRBV21-1 is a recognized pseudogene. This CDR3 contains 18 residues.

J is TRBJ2-2 and V is TRBV6-5, with D perhaps TRBD2 (7 bases). CDR1 is MNHEY and CDR2 is SVGAGI in the germline V gene. V was cut by 9 bases and J by 6 bases, with 11 bases left in between. The CDR3 is 12 amino acids. The CDR3 nucleotides read TGTGCCAGTGGGAGGGGGGCCGGGGAGCTGTTTTTT. Translating it yields CASGRGAGELFF.

V and J are TRBV7-2 and TRBJ2-1, with 8 bases aligning to TRBD1. CDR1 is SGHTA and CDR2 is FQGNSA in the germline V gene. Germline trimming cut 1 base from V and 4 bases from J; bases unmatched to any gene: 6. The CDR3 runs to 16 residues. This CDR3 reads CASSLGMDRAYNEQFF. Written as DNA, the CDR3 is TGTGCCAGCAGCTTAGGGATGGACAGGGCGTACAATGAGCAGTTCTTC.

The genes are TRBV25-1 and TRBJ1-3; the match to TRBD1 covers 9 bases. The CDR3 totals 18 residues. J lost 1 base, V lost 6 bases, and 13 bases had no gene match. Germline loops: CDR1 MGHDK, CDR2 SYGVNS. CDR3 in amino acids: CASSEGGTGTVSGNTIYF. CDR3 sequence (DNA): TGTGCCAGCAGCGAGGGAGGGACAGGGACCGTTTCTGGAAACACCATATATTTT.

This chain uses TRBV3-1 (or the pseudogene TRBV3-2) with TRBJ1-5; possibly TRBD1 for D (5 bases). Trimming cost V 2 bases and J 7 bases, with 15 bases left between them. Germline V lookup: CDR1 LGHDT, CDR2 YNNKEL (reference sequence). This CDR3 is built from 15 residues. CDR3 DNA sequence: TGTGCCAGCAGCCAACAGGCCGGGCAGGGACAGCCCCAGCATTTT. Amino acids: CASSQQAGQGQPQHF.